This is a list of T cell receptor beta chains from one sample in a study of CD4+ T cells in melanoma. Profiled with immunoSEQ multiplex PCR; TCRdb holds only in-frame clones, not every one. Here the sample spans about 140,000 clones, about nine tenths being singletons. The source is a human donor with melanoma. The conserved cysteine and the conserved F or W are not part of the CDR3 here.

CDR3aa: ASSQTDRDNEQY; v_gene: TRBV18; j_gene: TRBJ2-7
CDR3aa: ASHLRGGESNQPQH; v_gene: TRBV19; j_gene: TRBJ1-5
CDR3aa: ASSLGQSDGYT; v_gene: TRBV7-9; j_gene: TRBJ1-2
CDR3aa: ASRLDTNQPQH; v_gene: TRBV19; j_gene: TRBJ1-5
CDR3aa: ASSRYQGGRGAF; v_gene: TRBV6-5; j_gene: TRBJ1-1
CDR3aa: ASSLYKVTEAF; v_gene: TRBV7-2; j_gene: TRBJ1-1
CDR3aa: AWKDRANSPLH; v_gene: TRBV30; j_gene: TRBJ1-6
CDR3aa: ASSLRAANSPLH; v_gene: TRBV27; j_gene: TRBJ1-6
CDR3aa: ASSLAPGQVRGQY; v_gene: TRBV5-1; j_gene: TRBJ2-7
CDR3aa: ASSSGPSYNEQF; v_gene: TRBV7-6; j_gene: TRBJ2-1
CDR3aa: ASSLVGNTGELF; v_gene: TRBV18; j_gene: TRBJ2-2
CDR3aa: ASSLSRGPETQY; v_gene: TRBV7-2; j_gene: TRBJ2-5
CDR3aa: ASSFTDWVLT; v_gene: TRBV6-5; j_gene: TRBJ1-2
CDR3aa: ASSYPGGAFSEQY; v_gene: TRBV6-5; j_gene: TRBJ2-7
CDR3aa: ASSARQGSEQY; v_gene: TRBV2; j_gene: TRBJ2-7
CDR3aa: ASSAKRTGPRTQY; v_gene: TRBV9; j_gene: TRBJ2-5
CDR3aa: ASSESKRGGVSGELF; v_gene: TRBV10-1; j_gene: TRBJ2-2
CDR3aa: ASTLAFRTGELF; v_gene: TRBV10-1; j_gene: TRBJ2-2
CDR3aa: ASSRGRDRQPQH; v_gene: TRBV6-5; j_gene: TRBJ1-5
CDR3aa: ASSLPPGGLNEQF; v_gene: TRBV5-4; j_gene: TRBJ2-1